This record concerns one TCR beta chain sequence. The entry originates in a study of blood T cell repertoires in COVID-19. The overall study: Samples taken during acute and convalescent COVID-19 were collected in the United States, Italy and Spain. In each case, the material was cDNA or gDNA derived from T cells, B-cell-depleted T cells, or PBMCs.

The method was immunoSEQ multiplex PCR; TCRdb's version includes in-frame clones alone and lacks a portion of them. The sample records around 150,000 clones, around 80% being singletons. Trimming shortened V by 2 bases and J by 0 bases, and 10 bases separated the two germline ends. The CDR3 has 16 amino acids. Germline V lookup: CDR1 SGHTA, CDR2 FQGTGA. The TCR was taken from a man aged 55 to 70 who had recovered from COVID-19. The V gene is TRBV7-3, the J gene TRBJ2-2; D not resolved. Sequencing used peripheral blood. The CDR3 nucleotides are TGTGCCAGCAGCTTATTTAGTCCCTCGAACACCGGGGAGCTGTTTTTT. Protein product: CASSLFSPSNTGELFF.